This TCR beta chain came from a study of a mutant IDH1 vaccine in newly diagnosed glioma. The wider study: Patients were started on vaccination 4-6 weeks after radiotherapy alone, or with temozolomide cycles. Treated patients, averaging around 40 years, were around 62% male and around 38% female. Every participant had undergone radiotherapy, temozolomide, or both before, and most underwent both. Findings of the study overall: Among top peripheral T cell clonotypes, changes seemed unrelated to pseudoprogression.

This CDR3 has 15 residues. Germline values: CDR1 SEHNR, CDR2 FQNEAQ (reference sequence). The V and J ends lost 3 bases and 5 bases, in that order; junction bases with no gene match: 7. A remark on this clone: Its specificity is not known.

Time point: week 47, end of study. It was 300 ug of mutant IDH1 20-mer peptide that made up each vaccine dose, given with topical imiquimod. Generated by immunoSEQ multiplex PCR, the TCRdb table keeps only in-frame clones and is missing some. The sample consists of 45,000 to 55,000 clones, approximately 84% of them appearing once. This clonotype originated in a woman aged 30 to 39 with glioma. Some clones in this sample may be carry-over from other donors' samples. This sequence joins TRBV7-9 and TRBJ2-5, with 9 bases that match TRBD1. This sample comprised PBMCs, obtained from a glioma patient whose treatment included an IDH1 peptide vaccine. CDR3 coding DNA: TGTGCCAGCAGCTTGGTACAGGGGGCTTTGGAGACCCAGTACTTC. Translating gives CASSLVQGALETQYF.